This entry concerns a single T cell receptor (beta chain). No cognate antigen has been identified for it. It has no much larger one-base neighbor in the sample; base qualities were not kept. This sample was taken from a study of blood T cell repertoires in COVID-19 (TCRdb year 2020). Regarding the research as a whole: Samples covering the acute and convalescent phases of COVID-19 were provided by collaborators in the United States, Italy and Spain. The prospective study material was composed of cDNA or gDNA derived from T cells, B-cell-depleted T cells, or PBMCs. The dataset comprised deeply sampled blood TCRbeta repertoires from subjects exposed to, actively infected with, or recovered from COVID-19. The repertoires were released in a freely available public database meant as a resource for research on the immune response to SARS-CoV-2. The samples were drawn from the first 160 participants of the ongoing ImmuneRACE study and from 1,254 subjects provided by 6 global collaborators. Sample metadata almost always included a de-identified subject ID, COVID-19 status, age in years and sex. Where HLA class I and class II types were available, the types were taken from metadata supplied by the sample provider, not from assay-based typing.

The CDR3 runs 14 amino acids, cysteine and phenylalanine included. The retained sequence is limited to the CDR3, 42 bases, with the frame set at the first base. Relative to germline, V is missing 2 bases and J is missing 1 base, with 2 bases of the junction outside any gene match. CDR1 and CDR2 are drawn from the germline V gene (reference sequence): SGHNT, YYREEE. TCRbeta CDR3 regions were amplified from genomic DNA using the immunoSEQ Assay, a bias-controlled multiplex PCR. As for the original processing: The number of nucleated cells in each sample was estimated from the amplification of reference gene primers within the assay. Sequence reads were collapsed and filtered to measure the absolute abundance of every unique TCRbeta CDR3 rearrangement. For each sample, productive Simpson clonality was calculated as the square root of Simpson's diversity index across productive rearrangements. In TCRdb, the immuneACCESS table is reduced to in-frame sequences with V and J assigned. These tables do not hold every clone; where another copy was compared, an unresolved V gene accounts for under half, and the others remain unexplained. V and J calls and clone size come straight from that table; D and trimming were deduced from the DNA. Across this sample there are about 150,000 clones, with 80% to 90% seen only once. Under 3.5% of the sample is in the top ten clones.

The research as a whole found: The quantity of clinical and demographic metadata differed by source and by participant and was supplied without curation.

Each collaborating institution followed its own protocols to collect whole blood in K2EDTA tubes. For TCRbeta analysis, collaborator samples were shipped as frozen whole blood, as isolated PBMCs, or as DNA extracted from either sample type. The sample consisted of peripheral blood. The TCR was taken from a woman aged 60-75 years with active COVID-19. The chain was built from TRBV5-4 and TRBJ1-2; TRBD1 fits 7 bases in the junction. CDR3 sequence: CASSFSGGNYGYTF. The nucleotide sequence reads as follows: TGTGCCAGCAGCTTCTCAGGGGGTAACTATGGCTACACCTTC.